Each of the 3 T cell receptor beta chains below was sequenced from the same sample in a study of radiotherapy plus CTLA-4 blockade in lung cancer (dated by TCRdb to 2017 to 2018). The library was generated by the immunoSEQ multiplex PCR assay. The table comes from immuneACCESS by way of TCRdb, which keeps in-frame sequences with V and J called. Part of the clones is missing from these tables; in studies checked, under half for an unresolved V gene and the rest for unknown reasons. This sample comprises 50,000 to 65,000 clones, around 80% of them detected only once. The ten largest clones take up approximately 16% of the sample. Material: peripheral blood, obtained from a patient treated with radiotherapy plus ipilimumab. These TCRs come from a human donor with non-small cell lung cancer who had a complete response to radiotherapy plus ipilimumab.

This chain uses TRBV6-1 with TRBJ2-1; the match to TRBD2 covers 7 bases. Germline CDR1 reads MNHNS; CDR2 reads SASEGT. With V trimmed by 1 base and J by 7 bases, 7 bases remained unmatched. The CDR3 is made up of 15 amino acids. CDR3 sequence: CASSEGPAGSNEQFF. The CDR3 DNA follows: TGTGCCAGCAGTGAAGGCCCAGCGGGGTCAAATGAGCAGTTCTTC.

The genes are TRBV6-1 and TRBJ2-5, with D perhaps matching TRBD2 (6 bases). The CDR3 length is 15 residues. CDR1 MNHNS and CDR2 SASEGT come from the germline V gene. V was cut by 10 bases and J by 5 bases, with 23 bases left in between. The CDR3, as DNA: TGTGCCATCCTCAAAACAGCGGGTGGCTGGGAGACCCAGTACTTC. Translation gives CAILKTAGGWETQYF.

This clone occurred once. V is TRBV7-6 and J is TRBJ2-3; 10 nucleotides align to TRBD2. CDR3 length: 14 amino acids. Germline CDR1 reads SGHVS; CDR2 reads FNYEAQ. Germline trimming cut 0 bases from V and 8 bases from J; bases unmatched to any gene: 2. This CDR3 reads CASSLASGGGTQYF. CDR3 DNA: TGTGCCAGCAGCTTAGCCAGCGGGGGGGGTACGCAGTATTTT.